This TCR beta chain stems from a study of blood T cell repertoires in COVID-19. Overall study: Researchers got acute and convalescent COVID-19 samples from the United States, Italy and Spain. In each case, the material was cDNA or gDNA derived from T cells, B-cell-depleted T cells, or PBMCs.

The CDR3 loop spans 15 amino acids. Germline V lookup: CDR1 LNHNV, CDR2 YYDKDF (reference sequence). Trimming pared 3 bases from V and 3 bases from J, leaving 15 bases between. Original processing methods: Amplification with reference gene primers provided the estimates of nucleated cell counts. Repertoires were generated with immunoSEQ multiplex PCR, while TCRdb's copy carries only in-frame clones and drops some. Clone size and the V and J calls come from that table; the DNA yielded D and trimming. There are a few hundred thousand clones in the sample; around 89% occur only once, and approximately 12% lies in the top ten.

The TCR was taken from a woman in her sixties with acute or convalescent COVID-19. Sequenced: peripheral blood. This chain links TRBV15 with TRBJ2-7; weak D call: TRBD2 (5 bases). CDR3 region: CATSSPGGRSYEQYF. CDR3 bases: TGTGCCACCAGCAGCCCGGGTGGGAGAAGCTACGAGCAGTACTTC.